This TCR beta chain was captured in a study of OX40 agonist ivuxolimab in advanced cancers. Notes on this clone: The same CDR3 arises from other DNA sequences in this sample as well.

Germline loops: CDR1 MNHEY, CDR2 SMNVEV (reference sequence). After removal of 1 base from V and 0 bases from J, the junction contained 15 bases not matched to a gene. This CDR3 is built from 20 residues. Libraries were prepared by immunoSEQ multiplex PCR; TCRdb keeps only in-frame clonotypes and omits some of them. The sample carries roughly 37,000 clones, 74% recorded once. The source of this sequence is an adult with an advanced solid tumor such as melanoma, head and neck, liver or kidney cancer. The chain employs TRBV27 and TRBJ1-5; 7 nucleotides agree with TRBD1. The source was CD4+ or CD8+ T cells sorted from blood, collected in a trial of the OX40 agonist ivuxolimab. The CDR3 sequence: CASSLYLRPGQADSNQPQHF. The CDR3 DNA follows: TGTGCCAGCAGTTTATACCTGAGACCCGGACAGGCTGATAGCAATCAGCCCCAGCATTTT.